The sequence of this T cell receptor (beta chain) was determined in a study of blood T cell repertoires in COVID-19 (dated by TCRdb to 2019 to 2021). At the level of the whole study: Collaborator samples came from the United States, Italy and Spain and covered acute and convalescent phases of COVID-19. The prospective study material was composed of cDNA or gDNA derived from T cells, B-cell-depleted T cells, or PBMCs. Deeply sampled blood TCRbeta repertoires from subjects exposed to, actively infected with, or recovered from COVID-19 were included in the dataset. The repertoires were made available in a free public database intended to serve as a resource for research on the immune response to SARS-CoV-2. Samples were obtained from the ongoing ImmuneRACE study (first 160 participants) and from about 1,300 subjects provided by 6 global collaborators. Nearly every sample came with metadata listing a de-identified subject ID, COVID-19 status, age in years and sex. Where available, HLA class I and class II types were obtained from metadata supplied by the sample provider rather than from assay-based typing.

Participants in the prospective study were aged roughly 18 to 100 years, lived in some 24 United States geographic areas, and enrolled through a virtual design. To assign participants to cohorts, the prospective study relied on clinical history that participants themselves reported in a screening survey and a study questionnaire. Recovered participants in ImmuneRACE Cohort 3 were defined as having two consecutive negative NP/OP PCR tests, clearance from a healthcare professional, or resolution of symptoms. In the prospective study, whole blood, serum and a nasopharyngeal or oropharyngeal swab were collected from each participant by mobile phlebotomists. Additional blood draws and questionnaires over an approximately two-month period could optionally be provided by prospective study participants. Prospective study blood samples were shipped either frozen or at room temperature before DNA extraction.

Germline trimming: 2 bases from V, 2 bases from J; junction bases outside gene matches: 10. The CDR3 numbers 18 residues from cysteine through phenylalanine. CDR3 DNA is the only sequence kept; it has 54 bases, read in frame from the first base. Based on the germline V gene, the CDR1 and CDR2 sequences are MNHNS and SASEGT. What the study reported, not specific to this receptor: The amount of clinical and demographic metadata varied by source and participant and was provided uncurated.

TCRbeta CDR3 regions were amplified from genomic DNA using the immunoSEQ Assay, a bias-controlled multiplex PCR. From the authors' description of their analysis: The number of nucleated cells in each sample was estimated from the amplification of reference gene primers within the assay. To quantify the absolute abundance of each unique TCRbeta CDR3 rearrangement, sequence reads were collapsed and filtered. Productive Simpson clonality was computed per sample as the square root of Simpson's diversity index over productive rearrangements. TCRdb's version of the immuneACCESS table is confined to in-frame rearrangements and falls short of the full clone set. An unresolved V gene accounts for under half of the shortfall where checked; the remainder is of unknown origin. The DNA gave D and trimming, while V, J and clone size come from that table. The table for this sample lists some 390,000 clones; 89% of them were counted only once. The ten largest clones take up around 1.7% of the sample.

This clone was detected only a few times. No antigen is known for it. Base qualities are not provided; no much larger clone lies one nucleotide away. This clonotype originated in a woman in her thirties who had recovered from COVID-19. This sequence uses TRBV6-1 and TRBJ2-7, and TRBD2 matches 12 of the central bases. The material sequenced was PBMCs or T cells enriched from blood (not recorded which). The CDR3: CASSETPGLAGGPYEQYF. The nucleotides read TGTGCCAGCAGTGAAACCCCTGGGCTAGCGGGAGGGCCCTACGAGCAGTACTTC.